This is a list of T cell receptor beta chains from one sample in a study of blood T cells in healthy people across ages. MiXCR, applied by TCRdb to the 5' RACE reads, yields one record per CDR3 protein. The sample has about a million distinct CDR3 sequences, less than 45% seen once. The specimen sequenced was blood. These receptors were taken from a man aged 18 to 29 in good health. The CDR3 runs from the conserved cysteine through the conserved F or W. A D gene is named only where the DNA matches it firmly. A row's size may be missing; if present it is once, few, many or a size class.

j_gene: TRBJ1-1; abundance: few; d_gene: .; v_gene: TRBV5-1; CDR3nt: TGCGCCAGCAGCTTGACCGATACGGGACCAGCTGAAGCTTTCTTT; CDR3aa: CASSLTDTGPAEAFF
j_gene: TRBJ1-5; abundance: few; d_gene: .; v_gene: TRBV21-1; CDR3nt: TGTGCCAGCAGCACGAAGCCCACAGGTGGTCGAAATAGCAATCAGCCCCAGCATTTT; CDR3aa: CASSTKPTGGRNSNQPQHF
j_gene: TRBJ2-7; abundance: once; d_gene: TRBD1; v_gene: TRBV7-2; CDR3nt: TGTGCCAGCAGCCCGCGGAGGGACAGGGGTTTCTACGAGCAGTACTTC; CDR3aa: CASSPRRDRGFYEQYF
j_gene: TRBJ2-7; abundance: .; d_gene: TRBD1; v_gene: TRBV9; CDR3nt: TGTGCCAGCAGCGCTACAGGGGGCACCTACAATGAGCAGTACTTC; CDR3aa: CASSATGGTYNEQYF
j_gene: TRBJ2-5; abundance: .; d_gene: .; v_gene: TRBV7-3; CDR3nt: TGTGCCAGCAGCTTAAACTATCGGGGCTATGAGCAGTACTTC; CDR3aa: CASSLNYRGYEQYF
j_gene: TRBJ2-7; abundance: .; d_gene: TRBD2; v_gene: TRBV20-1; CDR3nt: TGCAGTGCTAGAGATGGGCTAGCGGACTACGAGCAGTACTTC; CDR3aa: CSARDGLADYEQYF
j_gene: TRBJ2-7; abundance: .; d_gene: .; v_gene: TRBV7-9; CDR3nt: TGTGCCAGCAGCTTAGATCGGAGGGTCGTCTCTGGGGAGCAGTACTTC; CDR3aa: CASSLDRRVVSGEQYF
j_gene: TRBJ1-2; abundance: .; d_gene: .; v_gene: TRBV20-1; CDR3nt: TGCAGTGCTAGAGTGAGGGGCGCCGGCTACACCTTC; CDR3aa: CSARVRGAGYTF
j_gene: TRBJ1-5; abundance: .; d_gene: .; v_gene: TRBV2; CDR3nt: TGTGCCAGCAGTGGCGGGATCTATAGCAATCAGCCCCAGCATTTT; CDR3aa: CASSGGIYSNQPQHF
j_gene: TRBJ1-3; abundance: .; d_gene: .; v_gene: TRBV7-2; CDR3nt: TGTGCCAGCAGCTTCACCGGGACCCATGCCTCTGGAAACACCATATATTTT; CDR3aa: CASSFTGTHASGNTIYF
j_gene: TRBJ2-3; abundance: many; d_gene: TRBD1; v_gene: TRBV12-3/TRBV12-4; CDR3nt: TGTGCCAGCAGTTTAGATCCGGGACAGGGGTTTAGAAGCACAGATACGCAGTATTTT; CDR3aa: CASSLDPGQGFRSTDTQYF
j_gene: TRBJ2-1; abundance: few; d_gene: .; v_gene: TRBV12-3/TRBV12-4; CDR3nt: TGTGCCAGCGACAGTAGCTCCTACAATGAGCAGTTCTTC; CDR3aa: CASDSSSYNEQFF
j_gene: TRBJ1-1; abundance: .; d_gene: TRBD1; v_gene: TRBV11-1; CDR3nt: TGTGCCAGCAGCTCACAGGGGAGGTACACTGAAGCTTTCTTT; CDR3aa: CASSSQGRYTEAFF
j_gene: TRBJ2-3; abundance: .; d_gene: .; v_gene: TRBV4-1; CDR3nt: TGCGCCAGCAGCCAGTCTCCCCCTGCGGGGGCTGTAGATACGCAGTATTTT; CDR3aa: CASSQSPPAGAVDTQYF
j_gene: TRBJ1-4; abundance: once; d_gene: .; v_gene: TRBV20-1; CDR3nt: TGCAGTGCTACTGGGGCGGATGAAAAACTGTTTTTT; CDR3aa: CSATGADEKLFF
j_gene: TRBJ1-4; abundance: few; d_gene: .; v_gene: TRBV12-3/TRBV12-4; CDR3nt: TGTGCCAGCAGTGTAGAATCCCTCGAAAAACTGTTTTTT; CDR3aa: CASSVESLEKLFF
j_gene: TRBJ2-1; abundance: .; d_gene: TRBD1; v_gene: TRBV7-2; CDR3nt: TGTGCCAGCACCCCAGGACAGGGGAGCTACAATGAGCAGTTCTTC; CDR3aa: CASTPGQGSYNEQFF
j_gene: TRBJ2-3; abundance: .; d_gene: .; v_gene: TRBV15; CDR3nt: TGTGCCACCAGCAGAGACGCCTCAGATACGCAGTATTTT; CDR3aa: CATSRDASDTQYF
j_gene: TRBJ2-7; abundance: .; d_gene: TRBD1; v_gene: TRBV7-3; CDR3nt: TGTGCCAGCAGCTTAATGCAGGGGGCTCGCAATGAGCAGTACTTC; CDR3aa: CASSLMQGARNEQYF
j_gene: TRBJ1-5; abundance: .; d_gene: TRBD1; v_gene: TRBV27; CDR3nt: TGTGCCAGCAGTTGGACAGGGCTTCAGCCCCAGCATTTT; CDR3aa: CASSWTGLQPQHF
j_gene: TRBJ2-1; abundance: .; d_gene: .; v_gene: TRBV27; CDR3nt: TGTGCCAGCAGTCCCCGGACCTACAATGAGCAGTTCTTC; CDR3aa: CASSPRTYNEQFF
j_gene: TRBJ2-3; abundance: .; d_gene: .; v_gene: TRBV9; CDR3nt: TGTGCCAGCAGCGTAGAGGCGGGGCGCACAGATACGCAGTATTTT; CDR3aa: CASSVEAGRTDTQYF
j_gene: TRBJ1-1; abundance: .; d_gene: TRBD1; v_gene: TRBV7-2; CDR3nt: TGTGCCAATACGGTAGGACAGGGATACACTGAAGCTTTCTTT; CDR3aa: CANTVGQGYTEAFF
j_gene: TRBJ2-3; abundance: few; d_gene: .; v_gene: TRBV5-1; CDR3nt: TGCGCCAGCAGCTTGGAACAGGGTGGAGATACGCAGTATTTT; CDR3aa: CASSLEQGGDTQYF
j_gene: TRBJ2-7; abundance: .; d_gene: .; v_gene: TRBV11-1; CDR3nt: TGTGCCAGCAGCTTTGGACACAACAATGAGCAGTACTTC; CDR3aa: CASSFGHNNEQYF
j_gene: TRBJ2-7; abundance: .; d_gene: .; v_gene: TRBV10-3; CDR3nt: TGTGCCAGCAGTGACCCGGCCAGATCCGAGCAGTACTTC; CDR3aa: CASSDPARSEQYF
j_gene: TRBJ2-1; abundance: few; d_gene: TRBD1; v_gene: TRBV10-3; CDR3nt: TGTGCCATCAGATCCGGGACAGGGGTACACAATGAGCAGTTCTTC; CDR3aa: CAIRSGTGVHNEQFF
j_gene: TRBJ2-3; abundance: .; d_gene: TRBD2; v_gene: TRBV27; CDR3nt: TGTGCCAGCAGACTAGCGGGGGCCTCCCCAGATACGCAGTATTTT; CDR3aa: CASRLAGASPDTQYF
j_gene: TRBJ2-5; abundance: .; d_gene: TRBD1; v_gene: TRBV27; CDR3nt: TGTGCCAGCAGTTTCCCCACAGGACAGGAGATCCGGGAGACCCAGTACTTC; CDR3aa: CASSFPTGQEIRETQYF